This T cell receptor beta chain appears in the sequencing data of a study of vaccination effects on CD4 cells after COVID-19. Study-wide results and caveats: Vaccine- and infection-induced clones showed marked clonal contraction late following vaccination. Researchers report that only 1 of 255 vaccine-induced clones in healthy vaccinees cross-reacted with common cold coronaviruses.

Antigen-specific CD4+ T cell clonotypes were called by their expansion after viral peptide-pool culture in ViraFEST. Upon completion of around ten days in culture, CD4+ T cells were isolated. Vaccine recipients, nucleocapsid antibody negative, had no prior SARS-CoV-2 infection. In culture with around 9.1 IU/ml IL-2 and roughly 9.7 ug/ml peptides, PBMC were grown at some 2 million per well. IL-2 medium was substituted for half the medium on days 3 and 7. The table came from immunoSEQ multiplex PCR; TCRdb's copy has only in-frame clones and leaves some out. The sample lists about 41,000 clones, more than 65% seen once, with about 3.1% in the top ten. Trimming stripped 7 bases from V and 6 bases from J, with 9 bases between. The CDR3 consists of 12 residues. In germline, CDR1 is MNHEY, CDR2 SVGAGI. On this clone itself: Its target is unknown.

Sequencing used CD4+ T cells from PBMCs cultured with HCoV-NL63 spike peptides, obtained before COVID-19 vaccination. The V gene is TRBV6-5, the J gene TRBJ2-2, with D uncertain. This clonotype originated in a human donor who received a COVID-19 vaccine. As DNA, the CDR3 is TGTGCCAGCACCCGGATACCCGGGGAGCTGTTTTTT. Translated, it gives CASTRIPGELFF.